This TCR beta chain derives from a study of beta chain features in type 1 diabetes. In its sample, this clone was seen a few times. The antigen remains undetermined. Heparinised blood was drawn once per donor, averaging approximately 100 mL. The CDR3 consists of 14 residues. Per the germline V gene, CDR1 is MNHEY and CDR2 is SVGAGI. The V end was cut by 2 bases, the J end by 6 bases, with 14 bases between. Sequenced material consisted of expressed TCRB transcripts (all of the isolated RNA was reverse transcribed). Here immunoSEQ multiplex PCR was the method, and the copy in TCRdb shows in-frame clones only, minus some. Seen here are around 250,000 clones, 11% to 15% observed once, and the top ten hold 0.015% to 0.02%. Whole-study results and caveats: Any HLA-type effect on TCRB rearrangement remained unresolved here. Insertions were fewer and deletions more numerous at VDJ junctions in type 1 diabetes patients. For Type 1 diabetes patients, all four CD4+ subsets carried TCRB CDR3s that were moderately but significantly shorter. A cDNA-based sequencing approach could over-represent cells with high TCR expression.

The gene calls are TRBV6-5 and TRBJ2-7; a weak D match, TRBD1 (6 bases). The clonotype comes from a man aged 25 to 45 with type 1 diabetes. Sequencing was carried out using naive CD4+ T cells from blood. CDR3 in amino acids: CASSYPGQPGEQYF. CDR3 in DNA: TGTGCCAGCAGTTACCCTGGACAGCCCGGCGAGCAGTACTTC.